Below, 8 T cell receptor beta chains from the same sample are listed, as sequenced in a study of post-analysis software for immune sequencing data. Study findings and constraints: TRBV segments more frequent in patients than in controls numbered several and included TRBV5-6, TRBV5-1 and TRBV20-1.

Carried by the TCR beta cDNA libraries were unique molecular identifiers. In TCRdb, the PCR reads were re-called with MiXCR into one record per CDR3 protein. Of 740,000 or so distinct CDR3 sequences in the sample, approximately 57% were seen once. No antigen is known for these receptors. Sequencing used blood. These receptors were obtained from a girl aged 10 to 17 with multiple sclerosis.

The V and J genes are TRBV6-5 and TRBJ1-2; 7 bases match TRBD1. The junction had 5 bases not matched to a gene; V was cut back by 8 bases and J by 2 bases. Germline assignment: CDR1 MNHEY and CDR2 SVGAGI. CDR3 length equals 13 residues. The CDR3 region is CASGPGQNYGYTF. CDR3 coding DNA: TGTGCCAGCGGTCCGGGACAGAACTATGGCTACACCTTC.

This chain uses TRBV12-3 or TRBV12-4 with TRBJ1-2; D not resolved. With 5 bases removed from V and 7 bases from J, the gap between germline ends came to 14 bases. This CDR3 contains 13 residues. CDR3: CASSAGEMGGYTF. As DNA, the CDR3 is TGTGCCAGCAGTGCGGGAGAAATGGGTGGCTACACCTTC.

The chain is built from TRBV19 and TRBJ2-4, with 10 bases fitting TRBD1. CDR1 and CDR2 (germline): LNHDA, SQIVND (reference sequence). Trimming at V came to 6 bases and at J to 0 bases, leaving 2 bases not matched to a gene. This CDR3 is built from 15 residues. The CDR3 region is CASRDRGQAKNIQYF. The CDR3 nucleotides read TGTGCCAGTAGAGACAGGGGGCAAGCCAAAAACATTCAGTACTTC.

The chain combines TRBV12-3 or TRBV12-4 with TRBJ2-3; D is perhaps TRBD2 (6 bases). The CDR3 totals 14 residues. V was cut by 6 bases and J by 2 bases, with 12 bases left in between. CDR3 sequence reads: CASRRGTPTDTQYF. CDR3 bases: TGTGCCAGCAGGCGCGGGACTCCCACAGATACGCAGTATTTT.

The chain couples TRBV7-8 to TRBJ1-2; D not resolved. From germline, CDR1 is SGHVS and CDR2 FQNEAQ. Between the trimmed V and J ends, which lost 5 bases and 3 bases, there was a span of 16 bases. This CDR3 is 15 amino acids long. The CDR3 DNA reads as TGTGCCAGCAGCCCAGTGTGGGGTTGGGACTATGGCTACACCTTC. Translating gives CASSPVWGWDYGYTF.

This chain connects TRBV7-9 to TRBJ2-3; TRBD1 agrees at 7 bases. Germline V lookup: CDR1 SEHNR, CDR2 FQNEAQ (reference sequence). V lost 2 bases, J lost 6 bases, and 11 bases stayed unmatched. The CDR3 contains 16 residues. CDR3 residues: CASSLYARQGGDTQYF. The CDR3 region has the DNA TGTGCCAGCAGCTTATACGCCCGACAGGGTGGGGATACGCAGTATTTT.

The chain recombines TRBV6-2 or TRBV6-3 with TRBJ2-7; 10 positions match TRBD1. V lost 6 bases to trimming and J lost 4 bases; unmatched junction nucleotides: 9. Germline V gene lookup returns CDR1 MNHEY and CDR2 SVGEGT. The CDR3 sequence is 15 residues long. In DNA, the CDR3 is TGTGCCAGCAGACCCGACAGGGGGCGGTTTTACGAGCAGTACTTC. Amino acid sequence: CASRPDRGRFYEQYF.

This clonotype was seen a handful of times. V is TRBV6-6 and J is TRBJ2-5; weak D call: TRBD1 (6 bases). Per the germline V gene, CDR1 is MNHNY and CDR2 is SVGAGI (reference sequence). V was clipped by 6 bases and J by 7 bases, with 18 bases between them. The CDR3 runs 14 residues. CDR3 protein: CASSPDSTEWTQYF. The CDR3 coding sequence is TGTGCCAGCAGCCCGGACAGTACCGAGTGGACCCAGTACTTC.